The text below deals with one TCR beta chain. Its antigen is not identified. Making use of molecular barcodes, quantitative 5'-RACE generated TCR beta libraries. MiXCR was run by TCRdb on the 5' RACE reads, yielding one entry per CDR3 protein. The repertoire holds 700,000 or so distinct CDR3 sequences, with roughly 19% as singletons. This sample was included in a study of CD8 T cells in ankylosing spondylitis. Study-wide results and caveats: Earlier literature documents some of the motif variants in reactive arthritis synovial fluid and blood. Researchers reportedly found disease-linked clones significantly enriched in matched ankylosing spondylitis synovial fluid. As for the disease-linked clones, they showed a CD8+ phenotype and occurred at relatively low frequencies in peripheral blood. What seemed typical of ankylosing spondylitis blood was a TCR beta motif built from roughly eight highly homologous variants.

The CDR3 length is 15 residues. V dropped 6 bases and J dropped 3; count of bases not matched to a gene: 10. Germline CDR1 and CDR2: MDHEN and SYDVKM. The TCR originated in a male donor with ankylosing spondylitis. V usage is TRBV28 and J usage is TRBJ2-7; 8 nucleotides align to TRBD1. Sequencing was carried out using blood, either unsorted or a sorted T cell fraction (not recorded which). CDR3 loop: CASRFAWTGNYEQYF. The CDR3 DNA is TGTGCCAGCAGATTTGCCTGGACAGGGAACTACGAGCAGTACTTC.